This T cell receptor (beta chain) was identified in a study of T cell responses to AZD1222 COVID-19 vaccine. Findings of the study overall: Repertoire sampling occurred only after the peak T cell response. Only a handful of individuals given AZD1222 were seropositive at baseline. Close to half of spike-specific TCRs reportedly recognize unmutated variant regions.

Concerning this clone: Its target is not known.

Some clones are missing from TCRdb's copy, which holds only in-frame ones; the method was immunoSEQ multiplex PCR. The sample yields about 140,000 clones, about 92% seen once. Germline V lookup: CDR1 SGHTA, CDR2 FQGTGA. This CDR3 contains 12 residues. Trimming removed 0 bases at V and 6 bases at J, with 2 bases between. The sample was peripheral blood, taken after recovery from COVID-19. The clonotype was recovered from an adult who had recovered from COVID-19. The V gene is TRBV7-3, the J gene TRBJ2-2; D is unresolved. The DNA of the CDR3 is TGTGCCAGCAGCTTAACGGCCGGGGAGCTGTTTTTT. This sequence encodes CASSLTAGELFF.